This record concerns one T cell receptor (beta chain) sequence. Its antigen is undetermined. Clones were read by immunoSEQ multiplex PCR, and TCRdb kept only the in-frame ones, dropping some. The sample consists of under 40,000 clones, roughly four fifths of them appearing once. The data originate from a study of a mutant IDH1 vaccine in newly diagnosed glioma. CDR1 LNHNV and CDR2 YYDKDF come from the germline V gene (reference sequence). J was trimmed by 15 bases and V by 2 bases; bases with no gene match: 11. The CDR3 has 14 amino acids. Stated time point: week 35, safety follow-up. The vaccine gave 300 ug of a 20-mer mutant IDH1 peptide subcutaneously per dose.

The clonotype originates from a woman aged 18-29 years with glioma. V and J are TRBV15 and TRBJ2-1, with TRBD2 matching 9 bases. The specimen comprised PBMCs, sampled from a glioma patient whose treatment included an IDH1 peptide vaccine. CDR3: CATSRTLAGALRFF. The CDR3 DNA follows: TGTGCCACCAGCAGAACCTTAGCGGGGGCACTACGGTTCTTC.